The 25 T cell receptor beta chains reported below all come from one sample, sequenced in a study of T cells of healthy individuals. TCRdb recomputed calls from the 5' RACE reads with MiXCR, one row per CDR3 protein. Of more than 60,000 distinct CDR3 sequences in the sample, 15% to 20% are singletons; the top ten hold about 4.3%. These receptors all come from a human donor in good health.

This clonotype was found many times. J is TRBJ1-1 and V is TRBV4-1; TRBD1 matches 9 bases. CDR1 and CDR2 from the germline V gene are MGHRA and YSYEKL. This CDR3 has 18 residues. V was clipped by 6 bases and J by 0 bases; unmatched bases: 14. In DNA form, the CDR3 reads TGCGCCAGCAGGCAACCAACAGGGGGCGCGGGGATGAACACTGAAGCTTTCTTT. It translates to CASRQPTGGAGMNTEAFF.

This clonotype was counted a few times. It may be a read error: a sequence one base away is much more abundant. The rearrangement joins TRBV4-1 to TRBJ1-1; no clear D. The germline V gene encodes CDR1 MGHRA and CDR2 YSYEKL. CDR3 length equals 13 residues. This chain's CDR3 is CASSKDRREEAFF. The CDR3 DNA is TGCGCCAGCAGCAAAGATCGGAGGGAAGAAGCTTTCTTT.

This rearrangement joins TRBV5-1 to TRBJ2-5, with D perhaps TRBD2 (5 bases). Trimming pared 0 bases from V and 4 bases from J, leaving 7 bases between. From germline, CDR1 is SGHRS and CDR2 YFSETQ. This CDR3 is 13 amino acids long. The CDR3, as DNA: TGCGCCAGCAGCTTGGGCACTAGAGAGACCCAGTACTTC. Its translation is CASSLGTRETQYF.

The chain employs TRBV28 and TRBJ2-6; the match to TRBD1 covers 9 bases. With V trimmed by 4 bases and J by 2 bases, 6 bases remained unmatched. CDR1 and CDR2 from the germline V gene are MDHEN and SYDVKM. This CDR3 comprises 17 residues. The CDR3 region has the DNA TGTGCCAGCAGTTGGTCACAGGGGGCAACTGGGGCCAACGTCCTGACTTTC. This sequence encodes CASSWSQGATGANVLTF. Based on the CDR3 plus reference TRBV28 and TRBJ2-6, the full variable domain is DVKVTQSSRYLVKRTGEKVFLECVQDMDHENMFWYRQDPGLGLRLIYFSYDVKMKEKGDIPEGYSVSREKKERFSLILESASTNQTSMYLCASSWSQGATGANVLTFGAGSRLTVL.

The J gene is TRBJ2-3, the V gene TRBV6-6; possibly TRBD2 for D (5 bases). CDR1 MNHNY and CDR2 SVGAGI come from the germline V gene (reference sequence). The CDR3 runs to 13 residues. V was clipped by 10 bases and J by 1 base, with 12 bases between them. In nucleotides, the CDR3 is TGTGCCATCTATCTGGGAGGCACAGATACGCAGTATTTT. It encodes CAIYLGGTDTQYF.

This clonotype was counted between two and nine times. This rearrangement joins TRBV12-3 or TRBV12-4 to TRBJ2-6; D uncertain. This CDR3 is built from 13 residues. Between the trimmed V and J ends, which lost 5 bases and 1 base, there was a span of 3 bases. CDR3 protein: CASSTSGANVLTF. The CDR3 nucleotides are TGTGCCAGCAGTACGTCTGGGGCCAACGTCCTGACTTTC.

Here the CDR3 reads CASSLGDRLNYGYTF. The CDR3 DNA follows: TGTGCCAGCAGCTTGGGGGACAGGCTTAACTATGGCTACACCTTC. This chain uses TRBV5-6 with TRBJ1-2; 8 nucleotides match TRBD1. Trimming took 0 bases from V and 1 from J; bases not matched to a gene: 2. This CDR3 region has 15 residues. Per germline, CDR1 SGHDT and CDR2 YYEEEE.

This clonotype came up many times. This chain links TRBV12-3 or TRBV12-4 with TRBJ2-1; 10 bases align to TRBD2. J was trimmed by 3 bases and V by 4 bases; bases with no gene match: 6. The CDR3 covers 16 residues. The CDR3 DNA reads TGTGCCAGCAGTTCTCGAACTAGCGGGAACTACAATGAGCAGTTCTTC. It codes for CASSSRTSGNYNEQFF.

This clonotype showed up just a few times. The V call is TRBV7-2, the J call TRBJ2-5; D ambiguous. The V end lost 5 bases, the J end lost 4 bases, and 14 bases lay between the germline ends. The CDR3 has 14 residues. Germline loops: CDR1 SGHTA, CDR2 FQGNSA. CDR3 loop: CASSLQSVLETQYF. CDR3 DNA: TGTGCCAGCAGCCTACAGAGTGTCTTAGAGACCCAGTACTTC.

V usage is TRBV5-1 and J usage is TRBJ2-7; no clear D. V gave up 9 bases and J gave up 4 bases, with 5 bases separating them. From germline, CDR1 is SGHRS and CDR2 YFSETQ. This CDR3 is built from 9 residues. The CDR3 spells CATEYEQYF. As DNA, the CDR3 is TGCGCCACCGAATACGAGCAGTACTTC.

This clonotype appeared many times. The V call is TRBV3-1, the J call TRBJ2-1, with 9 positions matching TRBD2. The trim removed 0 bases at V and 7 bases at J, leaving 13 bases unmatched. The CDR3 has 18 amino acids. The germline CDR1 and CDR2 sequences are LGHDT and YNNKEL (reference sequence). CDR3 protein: CASSQDGSGSFWGNEQFF. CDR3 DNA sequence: TGTGCCAGCAGCCAAGACGGTAGCGGGAGTTTTTGGGGAAATGAGCAGTTCTTC.

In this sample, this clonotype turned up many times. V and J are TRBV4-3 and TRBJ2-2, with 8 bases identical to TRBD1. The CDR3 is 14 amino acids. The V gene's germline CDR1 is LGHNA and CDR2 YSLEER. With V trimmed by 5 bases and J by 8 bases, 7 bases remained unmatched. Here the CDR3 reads CASSRHRGIGELFF. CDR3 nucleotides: TGCGCCAGCAGCAGGCACAGGGGGATTGGGGAGCTGTTTTTT.

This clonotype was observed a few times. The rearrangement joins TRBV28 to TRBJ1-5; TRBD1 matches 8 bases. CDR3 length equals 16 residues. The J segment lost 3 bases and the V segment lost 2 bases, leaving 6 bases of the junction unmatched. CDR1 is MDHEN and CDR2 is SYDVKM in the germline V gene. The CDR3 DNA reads TGTGCCAGCAGTTTACACAGGGGGTTGAACAATCAGCCCCAGCATTTT. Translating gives CASSLHRGLNNQPQHF. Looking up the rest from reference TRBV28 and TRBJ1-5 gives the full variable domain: DVKVTQSSRYLVKRTGEKVFLECVQDMDHENMFWYRQDPGLGLRLIYFSYDVKMKEKGDIPEGYSVSREKKERFSLILESASTNQTSMYLCASSLHRGLNNQPQHFGDGTRLSIL.

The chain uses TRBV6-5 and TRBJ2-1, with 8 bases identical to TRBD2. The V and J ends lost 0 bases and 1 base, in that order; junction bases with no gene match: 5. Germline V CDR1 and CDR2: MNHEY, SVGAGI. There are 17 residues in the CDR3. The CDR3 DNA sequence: TGTGCCAGCAGTTACTCCTTCGCGGGGGGTTCCTACAATGAGCAGTTCTTC. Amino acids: CASSYSFAGGSYNEQFF.

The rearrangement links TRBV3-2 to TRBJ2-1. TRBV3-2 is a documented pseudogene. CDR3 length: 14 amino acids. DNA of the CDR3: TGTGCCAGCAGCCCTCGACGAGACTACAATGAGCAGTTCTTC. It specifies CASSPRRDYNEQFF.

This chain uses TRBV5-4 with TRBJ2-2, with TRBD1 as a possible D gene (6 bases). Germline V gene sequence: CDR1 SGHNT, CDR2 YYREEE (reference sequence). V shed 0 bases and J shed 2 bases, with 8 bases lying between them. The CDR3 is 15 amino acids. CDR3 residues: CASSLAGVNTGELFF. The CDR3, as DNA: TGTGCCAGCAGCTTGGCAGGGGTAAACACCGGGGAGCTGTTTTTT.

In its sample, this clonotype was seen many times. This CDR3 reads CASSRQVTDTQYF. The CDR3 DNA reads TGTGCCAGCAGCCGACAGGTAACAGATACGCAGTATTTT. This rearrangement joins TRBV7-3 to TRBJ2-3; maybe TRBD1 (6 bases). The germline V and J ends were trimmed by 5 bases and 3 bases, with 9 bases remaining between them. The CDR3 spans 13 residues. Germline assignment: CDR1 SGHTA and CDR2 FQGTGA.

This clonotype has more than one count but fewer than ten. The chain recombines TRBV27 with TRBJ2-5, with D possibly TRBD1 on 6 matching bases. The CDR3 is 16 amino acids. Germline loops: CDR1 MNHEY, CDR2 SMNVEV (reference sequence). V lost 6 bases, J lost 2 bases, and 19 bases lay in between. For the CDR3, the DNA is TGTGCCAGCAGGCCGAGAGCAGTTAGGGGGCAAGAGACCCAGTACTTC. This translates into CASRPRAVRGQETQYF.

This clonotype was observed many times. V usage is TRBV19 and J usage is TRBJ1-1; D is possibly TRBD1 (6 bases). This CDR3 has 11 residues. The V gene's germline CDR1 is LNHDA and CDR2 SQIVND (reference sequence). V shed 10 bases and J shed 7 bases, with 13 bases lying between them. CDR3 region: CATTTGGEAFF. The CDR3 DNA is TGTGCCACTACGACAGGAGGTGAAGCTTTCTTT. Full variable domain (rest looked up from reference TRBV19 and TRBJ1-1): DGGITQSPKYLFRKEGQNVTLSCEQNLNHDAMYWYRQDPGQGLRLIYYSQIVNDFQKGDIAEGYSVSREKKESFPLTVTSAQKNPTAFYLCATTTGGEAFFGQGTRLTVV.

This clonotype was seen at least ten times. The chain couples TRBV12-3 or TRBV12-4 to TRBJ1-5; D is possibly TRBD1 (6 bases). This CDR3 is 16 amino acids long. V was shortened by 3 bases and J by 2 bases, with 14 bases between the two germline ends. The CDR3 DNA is TGTGCCAGCAGTTTTGGGGGGCAGGTTGGCAATCAGCCCCAGCATTTT. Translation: CASSFGGQVGNQPQHF.

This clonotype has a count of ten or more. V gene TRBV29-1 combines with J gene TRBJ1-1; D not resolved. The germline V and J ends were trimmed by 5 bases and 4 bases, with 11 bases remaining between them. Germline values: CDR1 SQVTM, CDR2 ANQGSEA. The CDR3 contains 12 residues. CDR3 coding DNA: TGCAGCGTTTTAACCGTGGGCACTGAAGCTTTCTTT. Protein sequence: CSVLTVGTEAFF.

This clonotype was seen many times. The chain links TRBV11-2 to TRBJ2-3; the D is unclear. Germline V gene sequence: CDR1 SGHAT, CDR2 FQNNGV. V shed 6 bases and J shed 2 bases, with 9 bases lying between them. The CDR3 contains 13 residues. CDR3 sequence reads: CASRPTATDTQYF. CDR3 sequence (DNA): TGTGCCAGCAGGCCAACAGCCACAGATACGCAGTATTTT.

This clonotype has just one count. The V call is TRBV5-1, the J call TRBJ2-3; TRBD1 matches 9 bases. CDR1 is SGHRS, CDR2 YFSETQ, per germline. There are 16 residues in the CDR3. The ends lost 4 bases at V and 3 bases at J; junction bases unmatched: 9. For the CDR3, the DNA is TGCGCCAGCAGCGCCTGGACAGGGGCCGTTACAGATACGCAGTATTTT. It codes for CASSAWTGAVTDTQYF.

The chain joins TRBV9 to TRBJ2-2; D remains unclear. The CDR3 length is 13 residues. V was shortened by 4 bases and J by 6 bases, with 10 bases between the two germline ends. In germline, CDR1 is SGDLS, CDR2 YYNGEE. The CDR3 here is CASSTIVAGELFF. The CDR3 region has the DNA TGTGCCAGCAGCACCATAGTAGCCGGGGAGCTGTTTTTT.

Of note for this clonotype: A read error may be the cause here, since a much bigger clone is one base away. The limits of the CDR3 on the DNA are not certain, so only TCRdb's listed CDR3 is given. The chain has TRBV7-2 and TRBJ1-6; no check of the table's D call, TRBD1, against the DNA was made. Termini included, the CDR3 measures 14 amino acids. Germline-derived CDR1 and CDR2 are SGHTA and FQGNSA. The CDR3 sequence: CASSWGQGNSPLNF.